The 9 T cell receptor beta chains given below trace back to one sample, sequenced in a study of sequential checkpoint blockade in melanoma. Treatment defined: randomized to nivolumab then ipilimumab (arm A) or the reverse (arm B). Sequencing was performed with immunoSEQ multiplex PCR; in TCRdb, only in-frame clones are kept and a portion is missing. The sample shows more than 15,000 clones, roughly 71% of them seen only once. Sequenced material: CD8+ T cells sorted from blood (inferred from file names), taken from a patient given nivolumab and ipilimumab in sequence. These receptors all stem from a human donor with melanoma.

By proportion, this clone is medium-sized. The chain combines TRBV9 with TRBJ1-4; TRBD1 matches 7 bases. Germline loops: CDR1 SGDLS, CDR2 YYNGEE. This CDR3 region has 14 residues. V dropped 5 bases and J dropped 7; count of bases not matched to a gene: 8. Written as DNA, the CDR3 is TGTGCCAGCAGTGGGACAGTCTTCTCTGAAAAACTGTTTTTT. Its translation is CASSGTVFSEKLFF.

The rearrangement links TRBV10-3 to TRBJ1-1; D not certain. The CDR3 covers 17 residues. V lost 3 bases to trimming and J lost 0 bases, with 17 bases between them. CDR1 and CDR2 from the germline V gene are ENHRY and SYGVKD. CDR3 nucleotide sequence: TGTGCCATCAGTGATAGGAGGGAGGGAGAGGTGAACACTGAAGCTTTCTTT. This translates into CAISDRREGEVNTEAFF.

DNA of the CDR3: TGTGCCAGCAGTGGACGAGCGGGAAAGTACGAGCAGTACTTC. The encoded protein is CASSGRAGKYEQYF. This chain connects TRBV27 to TRBJ2-7; 7 bases fit TRBD2. The germline CDR1 and CDR2 sequences are MNHEY and SMNVEV (reference sequence). The CDR3 has 14 amino acids. Unmatched junction bases numbered 8, after V lost 5 bases and J lost 4 bases.

V usage is TRBV4-1 and J usage is TRBJ2-7; maybe TRBD1 (5 bases). Germline V gene data show CDR1 as MGHRA and CDR2 as YSYEKL. The V gene lost 6 bases and the J gene lost 4 bases, with 13 bases spanning the gap. This CDR3 is 13 amino acids long. The CDR3 reads CASSTYSGYEQYF. DNA for the CDR3: TGCGCCAGCAGTACCTACTCAGGGTACGAGCAGTACTTC.

The CDR3, as DNA: TGCAGCGCCCTATGGATTACAGGGGGACAGGGGAGGAACACTGAAGCTTTCTTT. It specifies CSALWITGGQGRNTEAFF. The chain combines TRBV29-1 with TRBJ1-1; 10 nucleotides align to TRBD1. Germline CDR1 is SQVTM and CDR2 is ANQGSEA. The junction had 18 bases not matched to a gene; V was cut back by 7 bases and J by 1 base. CDR3 size: 18 residues. Complete variable domain (other parts from reference TRBV29-1 and TRBJ1-1): SAVISQKPSRDICQRGTSLTIQCQVDSQVTMMFWYRQQPGQSLTLIATANQGSEATYESGFVIDKFPISRPNLTFSTLTVSNMSPEDSSIYLCSALWITGGQGRNTEAFFGQGTRLTVV.

In the case of this clone: This may come from a read error, since a much larger clone is one base off. This sample also contains other DNA sequences that code for the same CDR3. The chain joins TRBV5-6 to TRBJ2-7; possibly TRBD2 for D (6 bases). Germline CDR1 is SGHDT and CDR2 is YYEEEE. This CDR3 comprises 15 residues. Between the trimmed V and J ends, which lost 2 bases and 1 base, there was a span of 13 bases. Here the CDR3 DNA reads TGTGCCAGCAGCTTCCCTAGTGGGGGGTCCTACGAGCAGTACTTC. This gives the protein CASSFPSGGSYEQYF.

This clone was found a few times. This chain joins TRBV5-6 and TRBJ1-1; 11 bases align to TRBD1. Losses at the gene ends were 4 bases for V and 1 base for J; bases not matched to a gene: 3. Germline V gene lookup returns CDR1 SGHDT and CDR2 YYEEEE. The CDR3 totals 15 residues. DNA of the CDR3: TGTGCCAGCAGCAGGACAGGGGGCGAGAACACTGAAGCTTTCTTT. It yields the protein CASSRTGGENTEAFF.

The chain links TRBV27 to TRBJ1-5; D is ambiguous. CDR1 MNHEY and CDR2 SMNVEV come from the germline V gene (reference sequence). V dropped 3 bases and J dropped 4 bases, with 10 bases sitting between them. The CDR3 has 14 amino acids. CDR3 coding DNA: TGTGCCAGCAGTTTTAACGGGGAAAATCAGCCCCAGCATTTT. Its protein is CASSFNGENQPQHF.

The chain carries TRBV5-4 and TRBJ1-1, with D perhaps TRBD1 (5 bases). The CDR3 sequence is 15 residues long. The ends were cut back, 0 bases at V and 0 bases at J, with 9 bases in the middle. Per the germline V gene, CDR1 is SGHNT and CDR2 is YYREEE (reference sequence). The CDR3 region is CASSLGGGMNTEAFF. The CDR3 nucleotides are TGTGCCAGCAGCTTGGGGGGGGGAATGAACACTGAAGCTTTCTTT.